One and the same sample provided the 2 T cell receptor beta chains below, sequenced in a study of T cells after yellow fever vaccination. TCRdb recomputed calls from the 5' RACE reads with MiXCR, one row per CDR3 protein. The table lists 400,000 or so distinct CDR3 sequences, around 6.4% of them singletons. Here the sequenced sample was PBMCs, taken 5 days after the yellow fever booster vaccination. These receptors were obtained from a man younger than 40 who received the YFV17D yellow fever vaccine.

The table lists this clonotype with many counts. This chain joins TRBV5-6 and TRBJ2-5; D possibly corresponds to TRBD1 (6 bases). V was trimmed by 1 base and J by 5 bases, leaving 15 bases between them. The CDR3 is made up of 15 amino acids. The germline gives CDR1 SGHDT, CDR2 YYEEEE. CDR3 protein: CASSLSPDRGETQYF. In DNA form, the CDR3 reads TGTGCCAGCAGCTTGAGCCCGGACAGAGGGGAGACCCAGTACTTC.

This clonotype was found a few times. The chain couples TRBV9 to TRBJ2-1; 10 bases line up with TRBD2. The germline CDR1 and CDR2 sequences are SGDLS and YYNGEE. J lost 3 bases, V lost 0 bases, and 6 bases had no gene match. The CDR3 length is 17 residues. The CDR3 protein is CASSVAIAGGHYNEQFF. DNA of the CDR3: TGTGCCAGCAGCGTAGCGATAGCGGGAGGCCACTACAATGAGCAGTTCTTC.